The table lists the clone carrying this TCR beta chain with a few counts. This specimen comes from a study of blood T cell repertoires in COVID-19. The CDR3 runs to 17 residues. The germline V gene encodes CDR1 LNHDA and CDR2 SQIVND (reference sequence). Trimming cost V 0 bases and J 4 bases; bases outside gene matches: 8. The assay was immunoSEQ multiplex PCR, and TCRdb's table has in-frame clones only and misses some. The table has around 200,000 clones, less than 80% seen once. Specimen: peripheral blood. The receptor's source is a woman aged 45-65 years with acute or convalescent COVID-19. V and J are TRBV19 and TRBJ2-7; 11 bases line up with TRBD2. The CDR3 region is CASSIDLPGLAAYEQYF. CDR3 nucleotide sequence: TGTGCCAGTAGTATAGATCTGCCGGGACTAGCGGCTTACGAGCAGTACTTC.